The sequence of this T cell receptor beta chain was determined in a study of T cell changes during pregnancy in multiple sclerosis. Assay used: immunoSEQ multiplex PCR; TCRdb lists only in-frame clones, some missing. This sample carries tens of thousands of clones, 92% of them seen once, and the ten largest clones take around 5%. This clone was recorded a few times. CDR1 and CDR2 from the germline V gene are SGHVS and FNYEAQ. The V end lost 1 base, the J end lost 3 bases, and 10 bases lay between the germline ends. The CDR3 extends over 15 amino acids. This rearrangement joins TRBV7-6 to TRBJ1-5; no clear D. Sequencing was performed on peripheral blood, taken in the first trimester of pregnancy. This clonotype was obtained from a female donor in good health, enrolled as a control in a pregnancy study. The CDR3 reads CASSLGGGFNQPQHF. The CDR3 DNA reads as TGTGCCAGCAGCTTAGGTGGCGGATTCAATCAGCCCCAGCATTTT.